This is a list of T cell receptor beta chains from one sample in a study of blood T cell repertoires in COVID-19. Method: immunoSEQ multiplex PCR; TCRdb's copy keeps in-frame clones and lacks some. Among about 170,000 clones listed, about 84% were seen once. Sequenced input: PBMCs or T cells enriched from blood (not recorded which). The origin of the receptors is a man in his fifties or sixties who had recovered from COVID-19. Each CDR3 is given with its conserved first and last residue. The D gene is left open where the match is weak. Rows give clone size only sometimes, using once, few, many, or a class for an expanded clone.

J gene | CDR3 length | clone size | V gene | D gene | CDR3 protein | CDR3 DNA
TRBJ1-5 | 13 | - | TRBV10-1 | - | CASSEGGNQPQHF | TGCGCCAGCAGTGAAGGAGGGAACCAGCCCCAGCATTTT
TRBJ2-1 | 15 | - | TRBV18 | - | CASSQRGIMVNEQFF | TGTGCCAGCTCACAACGGGGGATAATGGTCAATGAGCAGTTCTTC
TRBJ2-2 | 12 | - | TRBV9 | - | CASSVVTGELFF | TGTGCCAGCAGCGTAGTAACCGGGGAGCTGTTTTTT
TRBJ2-5 | 15 | - | TRBV5-4 | - | CASSGRRGGGETQYF | TGTGCCAGCAGCGGTAGAAGGGGGGGCGGGGAGACCCAGTACTTC
TRBJ2-5 | 17 | - | TRBV5-6 | - | CASSLGRAFMAGETQYF | TGTGCCAGCAGCTTGGGGAGAGCTTTTATGGCTGGGGAGACCCAGTACTTC
TRBJ2-7 | 15 | - | TRBV11-2 | TRBD1 | CASSFGTAPTYEQYF | TGTGCCAGCAGCTTCGGGACAGCCCCCACCTACGAGCAGTACTTC
TRBJ1-6 | 15 | - | TRBV14 | - | CASSQERGWHSPLHF | TGTGCCAGCAGCCAAGAGAGGGGGTGGCATTCACCCCTCCACTTT
TRBJ1-5 | 13 | once | TRBV20-1 | - | CSASSGVNQPQHF | TGCAGTGCTAGTTCCGGTGTGAATCAGCCCCAGCATTTT
TRBJ1-1 | 14 | - | TRBV15 | - | CATSTPAGNTEAFF | TGTGCCACCAGCACCCCAGCGGGGAACACTGAAGCTTTCTTT
TRBJ1-2 | 14 | few | TRBV7-9 | - | CASSLQGFSYGYTF | TGTGCCAGCAGCTTACAGGGTTTCTCATATGGCTACACCTTC
TRBJ2-7 | 16 | - | TRBV3-1/TRBV3-2 | - | CASSQVQGSRTYEQYF | TGTGCCAGCAGCCAGGTCCAGGGCAGTCGAACCTACGAGCAGTACTTC
TRBJ2-4 | 15 | once | TRBV11-1 | - | CASSLRAGNENIQYF | TGTGCCAGCAGCTTACGTGCAGGGAATGAAAACATTCAGTACTTC
TRBJ1-2 | 14 | - | TRBV7-9 | TRBD1 | CASSLSDRGYGYTF | TGTGCCAGCAGCTTGTCGGACAGGGGCTATGGCTACACCTTC
TRBJ1-1 | 13 | - | TRBV5-1 | - | CASSLGDGGKAFF | TGCGCCAGCAGCTTGGGGGATGGGGGGAAAGCTTTCTTT
TRBJ2-3 | 17 | - | TRBV11-2 | TRBD2 | CASSPGLAGGRVDTQYF | TGTGCCAGCAGCCCGGGACTAGCGGGGGGGCGGGTAGATACGCAGTATTTT
TRBJ1-1 | 13 | few | TRBV5-4 | - | CASSLDSNTEAFF | TGTGCCAGCAGCCTGGACAGTAACACTGAAGCTTTCTTT
TRBJ1-2 | 12 | - | TRBV7-8 | - | CASSPSYYGYTF | TGTGCCAGCAGCCCATCATACTATGGCTACACCTTC
TRBJ1-1 | 12 | - | TRBV28 | - | CASSRRDWVAFF | TGTGCCAGCAGTAGGAGGGACTGGGTAGCTTTCTTT
TRBJ2-5 | 10 | once | TRBV20-1 | - | CSARLETQYF | TGCAGTGCTAGACTCGAGACCCAGTACTTC
TRBJ1-2 | 14 | - | TRBV4-2 | - | CASSPGRVLEGYTF | TGTGCCAGCAGCCCCGGGAGGGTCCTTGAAGGCTACACCTTC
TRBJ1-1 | 13 | once | TRBV19 | - | CASSFRVNTEAFF | TGTGCCAGTAGTTTCAGGGTGAACACTGAAGCTTTCTTT
TRBJ2-7 | 15 | - | TRBV7-2 | - | CASSLLGLSSYEQYF | TGTGCCAGCAGCTTACTGGGCTTAAGCTCCTACGAGCAGTACTTC
TRBJ2-3 | 11 | - | TRBV18 | - | CASSPSDTQYF | TGTGCCAGCTCACCCTCAGATACGCAGTATTTT
TRBJ1-2 | 16 | - | TRBV19 | TRBD1 | CASRLAPTGGITGYTF | TGTGCCAGTAGGTTGGCCCCAACAGGGGGCATAACGGGCTACACCTTC
TRBJ1-5 | 13 | - | TRBV11-2 | TRBD1 | CASSSTGGQPQHF | TGTGCCAGCAGCTCGACAGGGGGGCAGCCCCAGCATTTT
TRBJ1-1 | 14 | few | TRBV7-9 | TRBD1 | CASSITGGWTEAFF | TGTGCCAGCAGTATAACAGGGGGCTGGACTGAAGCTTTCTTT
TRBJ1-1 | 14 | - | TRBV29-1 | - | CSVQAFYSGTEAFF | TGCAGCGTTCAGGCATTTTATTCGGGGACTGAAGCTTTCTTT
TRBJ1-3 | 17 | few | TRBV2 | - | CASSEGSPGGSGNTIYF | TGTGCCAGCAGTGAGGGTTCGCCTGGAGGCTCTGGAAACACCATATATTTT
TRBJ1-1 | 13 | few | TRBV11-2 | - | CASSSPGWVGAFF | TGTGCCAGCAGCTCCCCAGGATGGGTGGGAGCTTTCTTT
TRBJ1-1 | 13 | - | TRBV9 | - | CASIPIGEDEAFF | TGTGCCAGCATCCCAATCGGAGAGGATGAAGCTTTCTTT
TRBJ1-4 | 15 | once | TRBV9 | TRBD1 | CASSVTGALNEKLFF | TGTGCCAGCAGCGTAACAGGGGCGCTTAATGAAAAACTGTTTTTT
TRBJ1-1 | 11 | - | TRBV20-1 | - | CSARAGSEAFF | TGCAGTGCTAGAGCGGGGAGTGAAGCTTTCTTT
TRBJ1-6 | 14 | - | TRBV2 | - | CASNLRGWGSPLHF | TGTGCCAGCAACTTGAGGGGGTGGGGCTCACCCCTCCACTTT
TRBJ2-7 | 16 | - | TRBV24-1 | - | CATSVEPTGTAYEQYF | TGTGCCACCAGTGTCGAGCCGACCGGGACTGCCTACGAGCAGTACTTC
TRBJ1-4 | 13 | - | TRBV29-1 | - | CSAEGGSFEKLFF | TGCAGCGCCGAAGGGGGAAGCTTCGAAAAACTGTTTTTT
TRBJ2-5 | 16 | - | TRBV5-1 | TRBD2 | CASSSGTSGGAETQYF | TGCGCCAGCAGCTCCGGGACTAGCGGGGGGGCGGAGACCCAGTACTTC
TRBJ2-6 | 17 | - | TRBV7-2 | - | CASSLGPNRAGANVLTF | TGTGCCAGCAGCTTGGGTCCAAACCGGGCTGGGGCCAACGTCCTGACTTTC
TRBJ2-5 | 12 | - | TRBV4-2 | - | CASSHAPGAQYF | TGTGCCAGCAGCCATGCCCCCGGGGCCCAGTACTTC
TRBJ2-7 | 15 | - | TRBV6-5 | TRBD1 | CASSYSGTVSYEQYF | TGTGCCAGCAGTTACTCGGGGACAGTCTCCTACGAGCAGTACTTC
TRBJ1-4 | 13 | few | TRBV7-2 | - | CASSLVGGEKLFF | TGTGCCAGCAGCTTAGTTGGGGGGGAAAAACTGTTTTTT
TRBJ1-4 | 17 | - | TRBV5-6 | TRBD1 | CASSLTGVGSTNEKLFF | TGTGCCAGCAGCCTAACAGGGGTGGGTTCCACTAATGAAAAACTGTTTTTT
TRBJ2-3 | 14 | - | TRBV27 | TRBD2 | CASSLSLAGDTQYF | TGTGCCAGCAGTTTATCCCTAGCGGGAGATACGCAGTATTTT
TRBJ1-1 | 14 | - | TRBV2 | TRBD1 | CASRGKGQVLGAFF | TGTGCCAGCAGGGGGAAGGGACAGGTTCTAGGGGCTTTCTTT
TRBJ1-2 | 14 | - | TRBV28 | - | CASSRGGTAYGYTF | TGTGCCAGCAGCCGGGGGGGTACAGCTTACGGCTACACCTTC
TRBJ2-3 | 16 | - | TRBV5-1 | TRBD1 | CASSREGTGGTDTQYF | TGCGCCAGCAGCCGCGAAGGGACAGGGGGTACAGATACGCAGTATTTT
TRBJ2-1 | 16 | - | TRBV5-1 | - | CASSLVGTSSYNEQFF | TGCGCCAGCAGCTTGGTGGGGACAAGCTCCTACAATGAGCAGTTCTTC
TRBJ2-7 | 16 | - | TRBV3-1/TRBV3-2 | TRBD2 | CASSHRGASGGYEQYF | TGTGCCAGCAGCCACCGGGGGGCTAGCGGGGGATACGAGCAGTACTTC
TRBJ1-4 | 15 | - | TRBV19 | TRBD1 | CASSIGTGPNEKLFF | TGTGCCAGTAGTATTGGGACAGGACCAAATGAAAAACTGTTTTTT
TRBJ1-4 | 15 | - | TRBV6-5 | TRBD1 | CASSYSGQGTEKLFF | TGTGCCAGCAGTTACTCGGGACAGGGAACTGAAAAACTGTTTTTT
TRBJ2-7 | 11 | - | TRBV7-8 | - | CASSSAYEQYF | TGTGCCAGCAGCTCCGCCTACGAGCAGTACTTC
TRBJ2-6 | 15 | - | TRBV19 | - | CASTLRYSGANVLTF | TGTGCCAGTACCCTTCGGTACTCTGGGGCCAACGTCCTGACTTTC
TRBJ1-3 | 15 | once | TRBV7-3 | TRBD1 | CASSPTGGSGNTIYF | TGTGCCAGCAGCCCGACAGGGGGCTCTGGAAACACCATATATTTT
TRBJ2-6 | 15 | few | TRBV10-3 | - | CAISPGSTGANVLTF | TGTGCCATCAGTCCTGGGAGCACTGGGGCCAACGTCCTGACTTTC
TRBJ1-5 | 15 | - | TRBV18 | TRBD1 | CASSPQPDRGQPQHF | TGTGCCAGCTCACCGCAGCCTGACAGGGGTCAGCCCCAGCATTTT
TRBJ2-3 | 14 | - | TRBV3-1/TRBV3-2 | TRBD2 | CASSQGLAGVTQYF | TGTGCCAGCAGCCAAGGACTAGCGGGGGTTACGCAGTATTTT